The clone carrying this TCR beta chain was seen once. Its antigen is as yet unknown. Profiled with immunoSEQ multiplex PCR; TCRdb holds only in-frame clones, not every one. The sample yields 300,000 to 400,000 clones, 67% seen once. The source of the sample is a study of cytotoxic CD8 clonotypes in ibrutinib-treated CLL. Across the whole study: The patients comprised roughly 10 relapsed/refractory and some 15 treatment-naive cases, about 18 IGHV unmutated. Study results and caveats: Clonality correlated strongly with circulating CD8+ T cells and exceeded age-matched healthy donors at baseline. At ibrutinib response, clonality increased, and at progression it declined back toward baseline. Samples were collected at differing times from sustained-remission and progressing patients.

Germline values: CDR1 SGHNT, CDR2 YYREEE (reference sequence). The CDR3 is made up of 18 amino acids. J gave up 3 bases and V 0 bases, and 7 bases lay outside the gene matches. The TCR sequence derives from a human donor with chronic lymphocytic leukemia. V usage is TRBV5-4 and J usage is TRBJ2-3; 13 nucleotides agree with TRBD2. The sample here was PBMCs, taken after 36 months of ibrutinib treatment. CDR3 residues: CASSLGSGLAGVTDTQYF. CDR3 bases: TGTGCCAGCAGCTTGGGGTCCGGACTAGCGGGGGTTACAGATACGCAGTATTTT.